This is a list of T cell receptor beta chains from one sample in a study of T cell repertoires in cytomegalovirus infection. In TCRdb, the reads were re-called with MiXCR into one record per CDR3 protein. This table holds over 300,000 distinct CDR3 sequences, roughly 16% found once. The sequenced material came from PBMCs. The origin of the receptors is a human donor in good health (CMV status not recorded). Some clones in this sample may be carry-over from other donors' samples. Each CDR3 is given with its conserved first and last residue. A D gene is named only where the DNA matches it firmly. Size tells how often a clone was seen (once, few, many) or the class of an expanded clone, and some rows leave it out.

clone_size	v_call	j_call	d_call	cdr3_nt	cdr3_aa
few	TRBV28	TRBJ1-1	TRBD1	TGTGCCAGCGAGGGGACAGGGCTATCTGAAGCTTTCTTT	CASEGTGLSEAFF
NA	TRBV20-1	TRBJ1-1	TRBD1	TGCAGTGCTAGGATGGGACAGGCGAACACTGAAGCTTTCTTT	CSARMGQANTEAFF
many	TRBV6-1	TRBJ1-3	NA	TGTGCCAGCAGCCCTGAGCTTGGAAACACCATATATTTT	CASSPELGNTIYF
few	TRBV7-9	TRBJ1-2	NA	TGTGCCAGCAGCTTTAGCAGGGAGTATGGCTACACCTTC	CASSFSREYGYTF
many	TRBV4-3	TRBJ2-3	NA	TGCGCCAGCAGCCAAGTTGGGGGACCCACAGATACGCAGTATTTT	CASSQVGGPTDTQYF
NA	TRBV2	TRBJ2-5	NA	TGTGCCAGCAGTGAAATTAGAAGGGCGGAGACCCAGTACTTC	CASSEIRRAETQYF
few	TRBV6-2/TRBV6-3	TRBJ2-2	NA	TGTGCCAGCAGAAGTGGGCGGGTCGGGTCCACCGGGGAGCTGTTTTTT	CASRSGRVGSTGELFF
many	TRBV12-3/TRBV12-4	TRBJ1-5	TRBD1	TGTGCCAGCAGCTGGGGACAGGGAAGCAATCAGCCCCAGCATTTT	CASSWGQGSNQPQHF
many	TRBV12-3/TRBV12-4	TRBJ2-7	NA	TGTGCCAGCAGTGCCGGACAAAGGTCATCGGACGAGCAGTACTTC	CASSAGQRSSDEQYF
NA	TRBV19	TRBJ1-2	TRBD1	TGTGCCAGTAGTGAGACCGGGACAGGGTATTATGGCTACACCTTC	CASSETGTGYYGYTF
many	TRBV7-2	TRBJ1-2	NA	TGTGCCAGCAGCTTAGCCGGGCGGAATAACTATGGCTACACCTTC	CASSLAGRNNYGYTF
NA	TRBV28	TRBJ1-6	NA	TGTGCCAGCAGTTCAAACAACCAGGGTTATAATTCACCCCTCCACTTT	CASSSNNQGYNSPLHF
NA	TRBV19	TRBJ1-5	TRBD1	TGTGCCAGTAGTGCGACAGGGGGCCCTTCGCATTTT	CASSATGGPSHF
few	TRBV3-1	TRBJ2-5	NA	TGTGCCAGCAGCCAAGAACGGAGGCAGACCCAGTACTTC	CASSQERRQTQYF
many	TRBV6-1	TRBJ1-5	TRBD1	TGTGCCAGCAGTGCAAACCGGGACAGTACCTATCAGCCCCAGCATTTT	CASSANRDSTYQPQHF
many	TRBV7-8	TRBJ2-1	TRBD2	TGTGCCAGCACCGATAGCGGGGTTCACAATGAGCAGTTCTTC	CASTDSGVHNEQFF
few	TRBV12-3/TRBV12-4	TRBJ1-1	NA	TGTGCCAGCATGTGGGGTGAGGGCACTGAAGCTTTCTTT	CASMWGEGTEAFF
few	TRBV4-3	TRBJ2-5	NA	TGCGCCAGCAGCCAATTACTACTAGCCTTGAGAAGGAAGACCCAGTACTTC	CASSQLLLALRRKTQYF
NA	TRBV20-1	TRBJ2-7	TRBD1	TGCAGTGCAGGACCGGCAGGGGGCAGGAACGAGCAGTACTTC	CSAGPAGGRNEQYF
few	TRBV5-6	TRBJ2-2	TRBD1	TGTGCCAGCAGCCCACAGACAGGGTTGAACACCGGGGAGCTGTTTTTT	CASSPQTGLNTGELFF
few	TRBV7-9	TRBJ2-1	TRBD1	TGTGCCAGCAGCCCCGGCTGGGGGGACAGGGGGTTCCATGAGCAGTTCTTC	CASSPGWGDRGFHEQFF
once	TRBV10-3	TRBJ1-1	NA	TGTGCCATCAGTGAGTCGAAATATGGACCCGGAGAAGCTTTCTTT	CAISESKYGPGEAFF
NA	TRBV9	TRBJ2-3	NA	TGTGCCAGCAGCGTCCGAGCGGATAGCACAGATACGCAGTATTTT	CASSVRADSTDTQYF
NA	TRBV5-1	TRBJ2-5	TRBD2	TGCGCCAGCAGCTTGCCAAGCGGGGGCGCCGGGGAGACCCAGTACTTC	CASSLPSGGAGETQYF
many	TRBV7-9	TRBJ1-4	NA	TGTGCCAGCAGCTTAGGGCACAGGACGATTGAAAAACTGTTTTTT	CASSLGHRTIEKLFF
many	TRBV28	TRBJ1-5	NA	TGTGCCAGCAACCCCGCGGGGTTGAATCAGCCCCAGCATTTT	CASNPAGLNQPQHF
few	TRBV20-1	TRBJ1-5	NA	TGCAGTGCTAGTTCTGATCCGAGCAATCAGCCCCAGCATTTT	CSASSDPSNQPQHF
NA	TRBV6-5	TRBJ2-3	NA	TGTGCCAGCAGTTACCTAAGCCCCCAAGGACAGAGAAGCACAGATACGCAGTATTTT	CASSYLSPQGQRSTDTQYF
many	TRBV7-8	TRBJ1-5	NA	TGTGCCAGCAGCGCGTATGATCAGCCCCAGCATTTT	CASSAYDQPQHF
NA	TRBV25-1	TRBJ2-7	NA	TGTGCCAGCAGTGAATCCCGGGGGTACTCCCCCTACGAGCAGTACTTC	CASSESRGYSPYEQYF
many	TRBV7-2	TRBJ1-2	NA	TGTGCCAGCACCCGCCGGGAAGCCTTCAACTATGGCTACACCTTC	CASTRREAFNYGYTF
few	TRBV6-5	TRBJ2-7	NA	TGTGCCAGCAGCCTAGGTGGGGTCCCGAATACCTACGAGCAGTACTTC	CASSLGGVPNTYEQYF
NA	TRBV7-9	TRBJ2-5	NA	TGTGCCAGCAGCTTCTGGGCGCTTGAAGAGACCCAGTACTTC	CASSFWALEETQYF
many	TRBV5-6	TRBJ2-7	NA	TGTGCCAGCACCAGAGGGGGCGAGCAGTACTTC	CASTRGGEQYF
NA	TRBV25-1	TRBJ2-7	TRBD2	TGTGCCAGCAGTGGGTCAGCGGGGCGGCAGTACTTC	CASSGSAGRQYF
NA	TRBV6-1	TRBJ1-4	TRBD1	TGTGCCAGCAGACACGGACAGGGGAGCGAAAAACTGTTTTTT	CASRHGQGSEKLFF
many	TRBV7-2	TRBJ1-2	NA	TGTGCCAGCAGCTTAAACCCAGGCAGGAGCTACACCTTC	CASSLNPGRSYTF
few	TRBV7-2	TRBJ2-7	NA	TGTGCCAGCAGCGGTGGACTACCACCTCTCAACGAGCAGTACTTC	CASSGGLPPLNEQYF
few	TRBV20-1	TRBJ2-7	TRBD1	TGCAGTGCTGCCTCCGTAGGACAGGCGCCCCTCGAGCAGTACTTC	CSAASVGQAPLEQYF
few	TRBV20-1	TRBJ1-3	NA	TGCAGTGCGAAGGACGCCAGCTCTGGAAACACCATATATTTT	CSAKDASSGNTIYF
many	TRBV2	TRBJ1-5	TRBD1	TGTGCCAGCAGACAACATTCAAGACAGGGACCCCATCAGCCCCAGCATTTT	CASRQHSRQGPHQPQHF
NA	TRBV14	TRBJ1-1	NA	TGTGCCAGCAGCCAAGGACAGTCCACTGAAGCTTTCTTT	CASSQGQSTEAFF
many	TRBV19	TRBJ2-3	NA	TGTGCCAGTAGTGCGGGCGGAGGAGGGTACACAGATACGCAGTATTTT	CASSAGGGGYTDTQYF
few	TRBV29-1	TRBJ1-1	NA	TGCAGCGTTGGGGTGGGGCCTGGCACTGAAGCTTTCTTT	CSVGVGPGTEAFF
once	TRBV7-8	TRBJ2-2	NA	TGTGCCAGCAGCTTAGGGGGTCCGGTTCGGACCGGGGAGCTGTTTTTT	CASSLGGPVRTGELFF
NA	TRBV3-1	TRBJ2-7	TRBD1	TGTGCCAGCAGCCATGAGGGACAGGTTGGGAACGAGCAGTACTTC	CASSHEGQVGNEQYF